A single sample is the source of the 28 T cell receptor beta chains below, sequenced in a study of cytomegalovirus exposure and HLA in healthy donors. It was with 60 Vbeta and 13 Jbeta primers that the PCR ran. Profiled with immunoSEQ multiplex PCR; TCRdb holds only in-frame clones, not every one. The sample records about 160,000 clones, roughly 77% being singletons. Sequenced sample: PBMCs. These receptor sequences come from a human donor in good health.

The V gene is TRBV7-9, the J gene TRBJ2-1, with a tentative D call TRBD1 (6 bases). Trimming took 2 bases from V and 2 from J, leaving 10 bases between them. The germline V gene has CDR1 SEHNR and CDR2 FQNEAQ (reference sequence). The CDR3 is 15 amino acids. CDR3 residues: CASSLRTAAYNEQFF. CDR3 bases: TGTGCCAGCAGCTTACGGACAGCAGCCTACAATGAGCAGTTCTTC.

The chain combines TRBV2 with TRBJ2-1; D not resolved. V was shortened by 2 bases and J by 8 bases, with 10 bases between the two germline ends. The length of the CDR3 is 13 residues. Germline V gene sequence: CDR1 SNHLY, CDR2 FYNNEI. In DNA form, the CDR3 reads TGTGCCAGCAGTGAAAACGTTGCGTATGAGCAGTTCTTC. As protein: CASSENVAYEQFF.

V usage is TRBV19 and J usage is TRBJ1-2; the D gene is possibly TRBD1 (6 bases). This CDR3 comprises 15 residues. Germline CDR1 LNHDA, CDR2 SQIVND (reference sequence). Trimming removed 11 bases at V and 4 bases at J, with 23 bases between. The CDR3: CAAGDTQLGLYGYTF. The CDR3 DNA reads TGTGCCGCCGGGGACACCCAGCTTGGCCTCTATGGCTACACCTTC.

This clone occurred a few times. The CDR3 loop reads CASTFGGQPQHF. CDR3 in DNA: TGTGCCAGCACTTTCGGCGGACAGCCCCAGCATTTT. The V gene is TRBV6-1, the J gene TRBJ1-5; D is unresolved. V lost 7 bases, J lost 7 bases, and 11 bases lay in between. CDR3 length: 12 amino acids. CDR1 and CDR2 (germline): MNHNS, SASEGT.

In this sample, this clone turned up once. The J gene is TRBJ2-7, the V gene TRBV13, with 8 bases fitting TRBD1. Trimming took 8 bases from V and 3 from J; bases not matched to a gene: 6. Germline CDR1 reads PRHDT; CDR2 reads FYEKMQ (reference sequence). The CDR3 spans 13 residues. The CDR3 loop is CASGRGQLYEQYF. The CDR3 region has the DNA TGTGCCAGCGGCAGGGGGCAACTCTACGAGCAGTACTTC.

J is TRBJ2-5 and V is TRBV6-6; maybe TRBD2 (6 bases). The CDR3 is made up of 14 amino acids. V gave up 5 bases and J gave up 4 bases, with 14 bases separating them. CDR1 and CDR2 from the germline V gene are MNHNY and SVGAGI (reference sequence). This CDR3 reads CASSPSLGGETQYF. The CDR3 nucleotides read TGTGCCAGCAGTCCTAGCTTGGGGGGAGAGACCCAGTACTTC.

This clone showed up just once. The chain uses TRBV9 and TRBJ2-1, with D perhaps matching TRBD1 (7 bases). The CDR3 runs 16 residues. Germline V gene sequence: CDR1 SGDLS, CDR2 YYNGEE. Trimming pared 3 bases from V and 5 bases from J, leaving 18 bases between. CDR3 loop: CASSARRLGGHNEQFF. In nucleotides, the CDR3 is TGTGCCAGCAGCGCCCGGCGACTAGGGGGCCACAATGAGCAGTTCTTC.

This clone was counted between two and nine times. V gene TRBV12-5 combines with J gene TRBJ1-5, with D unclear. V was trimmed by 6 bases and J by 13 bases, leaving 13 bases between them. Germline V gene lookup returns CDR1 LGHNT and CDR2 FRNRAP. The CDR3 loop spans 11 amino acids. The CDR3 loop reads CASGETENQHF. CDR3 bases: TGTGCTAGTGGCGAAACAGAGAATCAGCATTTT.

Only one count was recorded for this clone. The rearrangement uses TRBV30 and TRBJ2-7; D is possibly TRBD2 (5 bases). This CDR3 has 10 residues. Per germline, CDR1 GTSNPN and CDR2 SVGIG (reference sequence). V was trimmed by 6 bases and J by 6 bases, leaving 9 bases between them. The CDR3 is CACSEVEQYF. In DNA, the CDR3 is TGTGCCTGTTCGGAGGTCGAGCAGTACTTC.

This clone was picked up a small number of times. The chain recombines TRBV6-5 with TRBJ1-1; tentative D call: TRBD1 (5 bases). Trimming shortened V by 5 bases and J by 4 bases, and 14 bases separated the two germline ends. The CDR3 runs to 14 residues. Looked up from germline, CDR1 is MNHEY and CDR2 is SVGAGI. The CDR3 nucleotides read TGTGCCAGCAGTCCCCAGACAGATAGCACTGAAGCTTTCTTT. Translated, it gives CASSPQTDSTEAFF.

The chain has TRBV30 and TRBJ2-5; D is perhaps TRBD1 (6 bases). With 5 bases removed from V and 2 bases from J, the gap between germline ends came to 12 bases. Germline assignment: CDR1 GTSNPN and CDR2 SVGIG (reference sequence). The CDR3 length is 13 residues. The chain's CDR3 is CAWEGTSQETQYF. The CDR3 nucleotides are TGTGCCTGGGAGGGGACAAGTCAAGAGACCCAGTACTTC.

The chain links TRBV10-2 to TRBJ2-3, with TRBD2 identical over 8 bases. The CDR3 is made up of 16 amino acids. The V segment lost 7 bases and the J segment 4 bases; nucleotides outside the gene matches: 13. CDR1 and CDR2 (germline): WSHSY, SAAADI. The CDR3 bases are TGCGCCAGCACCGCCTTGCTAGCGGGCTGCCCAGATACGCAGTATTTT. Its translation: CASTALLAGCPDTQYF.

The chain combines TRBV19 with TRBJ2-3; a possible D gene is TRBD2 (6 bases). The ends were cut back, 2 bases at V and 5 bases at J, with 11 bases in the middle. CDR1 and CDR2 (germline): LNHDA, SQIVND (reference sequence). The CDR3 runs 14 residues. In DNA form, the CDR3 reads TGTGCCAGTAGTATACGGGAGATGAGAGATACGCAGTATTTT. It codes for CASSIREMRDTQYF.

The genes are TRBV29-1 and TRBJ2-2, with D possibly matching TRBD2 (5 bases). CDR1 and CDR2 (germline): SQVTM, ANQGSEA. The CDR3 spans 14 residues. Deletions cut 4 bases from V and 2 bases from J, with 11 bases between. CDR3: CSVGATTNTGELFF. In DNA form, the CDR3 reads TGCAGCGTTGGTGCGACTACTAACACCGGGGAGCTGTTTTTT.

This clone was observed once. DNA of the CDR3: TGTGCCAGCAGTCGGAGGGAGGCCCAAGAGACCCAGTACTTC. It translates to CASSRREAQETQYF. The chain is built from TRBV25-1 and TRBJ2-5; D perhaps matches TRBD2 (6 bases). V lost 5 bases and J lost 1, with 11 bases in between. Per germline, CDR1 MGHDK and CDR2 SYGVNS. The CDR3 totals 14 residues.

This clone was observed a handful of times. CDR3 bases: TGTGCCAGCAGTGAGGGGGTCCCGGGGGCTAGCGGGGGGACCACCTACGAGCAGTACTTC. Protein sequence: CASSEGVPGASGGTTYEQYF. This chain uses TRBV6-4 with TRBJ2-7; 11 bases line up with TRBD2. The V and J ends lost 3 bases and 2 bases, in that order; junction bases with no gene match: 18. This CDR3 has 20 residues. The germline gives CDR1 MRHNA, CDR2 SNTAGT.

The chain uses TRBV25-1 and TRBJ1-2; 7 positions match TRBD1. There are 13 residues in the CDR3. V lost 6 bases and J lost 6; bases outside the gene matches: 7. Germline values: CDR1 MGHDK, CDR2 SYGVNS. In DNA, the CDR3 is TGTGCCAGCAGGGGAGACAGGGAACATGGCTACACCTTC. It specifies CASRGDREHGYTF.

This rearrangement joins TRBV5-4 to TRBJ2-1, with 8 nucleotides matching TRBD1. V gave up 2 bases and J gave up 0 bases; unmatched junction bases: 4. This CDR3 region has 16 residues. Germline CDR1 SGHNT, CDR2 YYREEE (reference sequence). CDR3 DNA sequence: TGTGCCAGCAGCTTTGCACAGGGGGGCTCCTACAATGAGCAGTTCTTC. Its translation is CASSFAQGGSYNEQFF.

The CDR3 here is CASSSTGFLSGNTIYF. Here the CDR3 DNA reads TGTGCCAGCAGTTCGACAGGTTTTCTCTCTGGAAACACCATATATTTT. V gene TRBV6-5 combines with J gene TRBJ1-3; TRBD1 is a possible D gene (6 bases). V lost 4 bases and J 0 bases, leaving 13 bases between the germline ends. Germline CDR1 and CDR2: MNHEY and SVGAGI. This CDR3 spans 16 amino acids.

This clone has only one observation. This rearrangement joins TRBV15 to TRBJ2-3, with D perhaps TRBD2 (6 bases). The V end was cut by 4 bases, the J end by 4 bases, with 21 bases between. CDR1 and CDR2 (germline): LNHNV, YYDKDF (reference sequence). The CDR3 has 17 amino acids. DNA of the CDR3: TGTGCCACCAGCATTCCCGACCGCGGGGTGGTCGCAGATACGCAGTATTTT. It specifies CATSIPDRGVVADTQYF.

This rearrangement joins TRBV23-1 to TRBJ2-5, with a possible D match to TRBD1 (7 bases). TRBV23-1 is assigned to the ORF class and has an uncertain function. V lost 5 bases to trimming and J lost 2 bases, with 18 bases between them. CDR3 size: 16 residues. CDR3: CASSAQDRRVQETQYF. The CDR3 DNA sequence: TGCGCCAGCAGTGCTCAGGACAGGAGGGTGCAAGAGACCCAGTACTTC.

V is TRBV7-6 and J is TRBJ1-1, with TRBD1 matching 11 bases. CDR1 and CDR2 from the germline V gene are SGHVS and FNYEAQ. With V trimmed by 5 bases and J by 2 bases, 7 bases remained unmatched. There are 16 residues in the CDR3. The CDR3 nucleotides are TGTGCCAGCAGCGAGGACAGGGGGCAGCTCAACACTGAAGCTTTCTTT. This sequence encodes CASSEDRGQLNTEAFF.

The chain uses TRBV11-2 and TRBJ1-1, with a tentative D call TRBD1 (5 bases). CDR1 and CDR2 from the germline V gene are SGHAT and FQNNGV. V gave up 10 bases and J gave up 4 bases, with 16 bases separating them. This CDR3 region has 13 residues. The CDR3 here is CATREGSSTEAFF. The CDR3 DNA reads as TGTGCCACCAGGGAGGGGTCGAGCACTGAAGCTTTCTTT.

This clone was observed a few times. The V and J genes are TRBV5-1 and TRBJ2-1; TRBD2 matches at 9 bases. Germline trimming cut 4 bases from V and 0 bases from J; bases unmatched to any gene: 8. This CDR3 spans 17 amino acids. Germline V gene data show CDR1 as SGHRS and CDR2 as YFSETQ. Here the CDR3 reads CASSDSTSGLSYNEQFF. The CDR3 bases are TGCGCCAGCAGCGATTCGACTAGCGGCCTCTCCTACAATGAGCAGTTCTTC.

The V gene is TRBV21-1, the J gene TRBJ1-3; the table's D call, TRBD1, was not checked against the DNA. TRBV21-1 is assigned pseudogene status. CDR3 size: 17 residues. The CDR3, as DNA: TGTGCCAGCAGATCACTATTACAGGGGAAGACTGGAAACACCATATATTTT. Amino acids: CASRSLLQGKTGNTIYF.

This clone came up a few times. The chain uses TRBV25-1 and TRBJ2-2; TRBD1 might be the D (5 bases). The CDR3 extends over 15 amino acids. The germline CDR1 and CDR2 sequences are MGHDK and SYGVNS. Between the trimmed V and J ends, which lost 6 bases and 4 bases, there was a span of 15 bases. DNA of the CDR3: TGTGCCAGCAGAGTGGGTCAGGGAATCACCGGGGAGCTGTTTTTT. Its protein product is CASRVGQGITGELFF.

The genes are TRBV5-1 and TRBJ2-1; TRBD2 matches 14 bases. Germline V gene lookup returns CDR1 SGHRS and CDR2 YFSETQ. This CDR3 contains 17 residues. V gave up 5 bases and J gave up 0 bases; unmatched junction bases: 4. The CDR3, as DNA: TGCGCCAGCAGGGACGGGACTAGCGGGAGCTCCTACAATGAGCAGTTCTTC. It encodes CASRDGTSGSSYNEQFF. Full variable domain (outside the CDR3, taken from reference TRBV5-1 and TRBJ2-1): KAGVTQTPRYLIKTRGQQVTLSCSPISGHRSVSWYQQTPGQGLQFLFEYFSETQRNKGNFPGRFSGRQFSNSRSEMNVSTLELGDSALYLCASRDGTSGSSYNEQFFGPGTRLTVL.

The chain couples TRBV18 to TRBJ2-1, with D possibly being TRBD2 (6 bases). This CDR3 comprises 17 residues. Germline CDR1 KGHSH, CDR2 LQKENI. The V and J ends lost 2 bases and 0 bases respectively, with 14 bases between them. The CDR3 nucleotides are TGTGCCAGCTCACCAGTAATGACGACTAGCTCCTACAATGAGCAGTTCTTC. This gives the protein CASSPVMTTSSYNEQFF.